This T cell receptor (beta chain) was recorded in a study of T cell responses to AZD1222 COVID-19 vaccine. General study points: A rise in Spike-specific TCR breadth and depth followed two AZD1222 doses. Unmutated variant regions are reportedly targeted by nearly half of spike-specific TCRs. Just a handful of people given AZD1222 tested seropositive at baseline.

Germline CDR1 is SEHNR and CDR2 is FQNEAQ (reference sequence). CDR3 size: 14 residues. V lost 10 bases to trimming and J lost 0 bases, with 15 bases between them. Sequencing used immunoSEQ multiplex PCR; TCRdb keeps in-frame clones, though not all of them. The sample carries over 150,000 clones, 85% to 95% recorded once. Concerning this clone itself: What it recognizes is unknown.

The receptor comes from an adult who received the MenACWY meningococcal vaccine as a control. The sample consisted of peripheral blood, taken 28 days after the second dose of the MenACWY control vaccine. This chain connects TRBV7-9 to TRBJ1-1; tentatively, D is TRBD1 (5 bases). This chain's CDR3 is CATSWGSLNTEAFF. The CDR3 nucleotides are TGTGCCACTTCCTGGGGGTCTCTGAACACTGAAGCTTTCTTT.